This paragraph reports one TCR beta chain. The record originates from a study of response to subunit inactivated influenza vaccine. This CDR3 is built from 13 residues. CDR1 is LGHDT, CDR2 YNNKEL, per germline (reference sequence). With 4 bases clipped from V and 5 bases from J, the junction kept 4 bases outside the gene matches. TCRdb reprocessed the RT-PCR reads via MiXCR and lists one record per CDR3 protein. The data show roughly 670,000 distinct CDR3 sequences, with less than 15% seen just once and 6.5% to 8% held by the top ten. Sequencing was performed on PBMCs from blood, taken 14 to 15 days before vaccination. The sequence came from a man aged 45-60 years who received an inactivated influenza vaccine. The chain couples TRBV3-1 to TRBJ2-7, with 8 bases lining up with TRBD1. The CDR3 region has the DNA TGTGCCAGCAGCCCTCAGGGGGCTGACGAGCAGTACTTC. Protein product: CASSPQGADEQYF.